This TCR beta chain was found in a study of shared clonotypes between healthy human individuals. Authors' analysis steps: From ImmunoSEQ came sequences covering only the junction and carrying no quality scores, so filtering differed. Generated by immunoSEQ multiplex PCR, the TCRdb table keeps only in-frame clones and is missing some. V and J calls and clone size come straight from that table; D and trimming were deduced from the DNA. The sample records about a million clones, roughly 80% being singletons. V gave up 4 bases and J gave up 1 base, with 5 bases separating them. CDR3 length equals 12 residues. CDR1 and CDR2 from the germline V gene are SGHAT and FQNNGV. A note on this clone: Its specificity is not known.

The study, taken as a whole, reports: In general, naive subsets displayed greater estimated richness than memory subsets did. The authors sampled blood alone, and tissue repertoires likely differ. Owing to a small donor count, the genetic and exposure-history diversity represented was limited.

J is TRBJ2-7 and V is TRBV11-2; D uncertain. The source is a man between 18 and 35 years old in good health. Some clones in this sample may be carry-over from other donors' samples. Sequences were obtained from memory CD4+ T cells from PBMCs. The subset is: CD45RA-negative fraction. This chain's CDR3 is CASSSNSYEQYF. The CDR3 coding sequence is TGTGCCAGCAGCTCCAATTCCTACGAGCAGTACTTC.